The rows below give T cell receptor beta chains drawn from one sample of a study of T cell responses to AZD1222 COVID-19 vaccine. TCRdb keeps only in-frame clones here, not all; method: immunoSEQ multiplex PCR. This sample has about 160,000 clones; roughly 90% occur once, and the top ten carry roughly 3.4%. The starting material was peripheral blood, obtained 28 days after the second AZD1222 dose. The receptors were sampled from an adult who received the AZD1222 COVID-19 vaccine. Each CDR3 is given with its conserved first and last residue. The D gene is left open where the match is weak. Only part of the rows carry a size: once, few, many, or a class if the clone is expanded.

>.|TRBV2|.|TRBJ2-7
TGTGCCAGCAGTGAAAGTAGACAGGCCAACTACTACTACGAGCAGTACTTC
CASSESRQANYYYEQYF
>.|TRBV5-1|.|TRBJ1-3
TGCGCCAGCAGCTTGACGAGCGCCTTATTCTCTGGAAACACCATATATTTT
CASSLTSALFSGNTIYF
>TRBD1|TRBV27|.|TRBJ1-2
TGTGCCAGCAGCATTGTGCCTATCCGGGACAGGGCGGGTGGCTACACCTTC
CASSIVPIRDRAGGYTF
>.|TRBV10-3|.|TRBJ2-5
TGTGCCATCAGTGTGACAGAAGAGACCCAGTACTTC
CAISVTEETQYF
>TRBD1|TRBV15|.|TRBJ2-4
TGTGCCACCAGCAGATTCGGGACAGGGTTAAACATTCAGTACTTC
CATSRFGTGLNIQYF
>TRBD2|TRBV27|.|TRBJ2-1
TGTGCCAGCAGTCCCGCCCCGATCTCTAGCGGGGTTACCTACAATGAGCAGTTCTTC
CASSPAPISSGVTYNEQFF
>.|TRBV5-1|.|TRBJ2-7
TGCGCCAGCAGCCCCGCGGGGCAGACCTACGAGCAGTACTTC
CASSPAGQTYEQYF
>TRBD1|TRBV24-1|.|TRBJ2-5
TGTGCCACCAGTGATTTGACGGACAGGGCCGAGACCCAGTACTTC
CATSDLTDRAETQYF
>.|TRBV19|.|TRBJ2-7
TGTGCCAGTAGTATTCGGGCGGACTCCTACGAGCAGTACTTC
CASSIRADSYEQYF
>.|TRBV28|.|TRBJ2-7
TGTGCCAGCAGTCGTGGGGGATTGCTAGTCTACGAGCAGTACTTC
CASSRGGLLVYEQYF
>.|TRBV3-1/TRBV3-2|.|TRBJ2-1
TGTGCCAGCAGCCAAGATTACAATGAGCAGTTCTTC
CASSQDYNEQFF
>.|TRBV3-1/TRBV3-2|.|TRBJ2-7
TGTGCCAGCACCGGGGGTCACGGAGCCTACGAGCAGTACTTC
CASTGGHGAYEQYF
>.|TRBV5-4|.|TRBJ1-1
TGTGCCAGCAGCTTGGAGGCAGGATTGAACACTGAAGCTTTCTTT
CASSLEAGLNTEAFF
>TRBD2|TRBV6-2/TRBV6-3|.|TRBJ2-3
TGTGCCAGCAGTTACCATCGGGAGGCCCTTGGCACAGATACGCAGTATTTT
CASSYHREALGTDTQYF
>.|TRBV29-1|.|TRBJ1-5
TGCAGCGTTGTTGAGGGGGATCAGCCCCAGCATTTT
CSVVEGDQPQHF
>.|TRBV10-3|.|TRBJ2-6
TGTGCCATCAGTGAGGAGGGCAGGGGAGCCGGGGCCAACGTCCTGACTTTC
CAISEEGRGAGANVLTF
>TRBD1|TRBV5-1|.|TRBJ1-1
TGCGCCAGCAGCCCAGTCGGAGGGACAGGGCTGAACACTGAAGCTTTCTTT
CASSPVGGTGLNTEAFF
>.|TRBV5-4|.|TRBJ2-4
TGTGCCAGCACCCCGGACAGTGAGGGTATTCAGTACTTC
CASTPDSEGIQYF
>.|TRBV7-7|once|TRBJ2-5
TGTGCTAGCAGCCACTCTAGCGTGCAAGAGACCCAGTACTTC
CASSHSSVQETQYF
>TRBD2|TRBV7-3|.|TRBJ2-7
TGTGCCAGCAGCCCCCGGACTAGCGGGAGAGGATCCTACGAGCAGTACTTC
CASSPRTSGRGSYEQYF
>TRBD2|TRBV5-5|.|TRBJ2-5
TGTGCCAGCAGCTTGGGGGGGCTAGCGGGAGGAGAGACCCAGTACTTC
CASSLGGLAGGETQYF
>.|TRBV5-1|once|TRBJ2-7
TGCGCCAGCAGCCCTAGCGTGACCCAGTACGAGCAGTACTTC
CASSPSVTQYEQYF
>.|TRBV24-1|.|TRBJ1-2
TGTGCCACCAGTGACCTGACAGCGGTGTATGGCTACACCTTC
CATSDLTAVYGYTF
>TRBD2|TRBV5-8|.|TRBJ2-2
TGTGCCAGCAGCTTGGGCTCTAGCGGGAGCCACGGGGAGCTGTTTTTT
CASSLGSSGSHGELFF
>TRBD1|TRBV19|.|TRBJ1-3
TGTGCCAGTAGCGGACAGGGTTCAGGAAACACCATATATTTT
CASSGQGSGNTIYF
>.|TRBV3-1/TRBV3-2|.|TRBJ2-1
TGTGCCAGCAGCCGGGATTCCTACAATGAGCAGTTCTTC
CASSRDSYNEQFF
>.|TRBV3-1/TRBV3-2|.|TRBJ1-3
TGTGCCAGCAGCCAGGGGGCGGTAGGAAACACCATATATTTT
CASSQGAVGNTIYF
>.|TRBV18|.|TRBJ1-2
TGTGCCAGCTCACCAGACATGGGTGGCTACACCTTC
CASSPDMGGYTF
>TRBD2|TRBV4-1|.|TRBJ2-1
TGCGCCAGCAGCCCCCTGAAGGGACTAGCGGGGGGGTCCTACAATGAGCAGTTCTTC
CASSPLKGLAGGSYNEQFF
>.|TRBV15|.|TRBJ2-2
TGTGCCACCAGCAGAGATACAGCCGGGGAGCTGTTTTTT
CATSRDTAGELFF
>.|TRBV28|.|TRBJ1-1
TGTGCCAGCAGCAAAAACACTGAAGCTTTCTTT
CASSKNTEAFF
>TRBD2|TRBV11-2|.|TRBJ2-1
TGTGCCAGCAGCCCCCCGGCTAGCGGACTGAGCTCCTACAATGAGCAGTTCTTC
CASSPPASGLSSYNEQFF
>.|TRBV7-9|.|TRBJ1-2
TGTGCCAGCAGCACCGGGGAAGACCCATATGGCTACACCTTC
CASSTGEDPYGYTF
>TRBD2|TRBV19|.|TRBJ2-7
TGTGCCAGTAGTATAACTAGCGGGAGACGTGAGCAGTACTTC
CASSITSGRREQYF
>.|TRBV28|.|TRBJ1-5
TGTGCCAGCAGTAAGTTACAGGGTGATCAGCCCCAGCATTTT
CASSKLQGDQPQHF
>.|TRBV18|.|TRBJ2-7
TGTGCCAGCTCACCACCGACCGGGGGACTCTACGAGCAGTACTTC
CASSPPTGGLYEQYF
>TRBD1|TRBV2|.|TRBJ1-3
TGTGCCAGCAGTGAACAGGGGGCTGAGAATGGAAACACCATATATTTT
CASSEQGAENGNTIYF
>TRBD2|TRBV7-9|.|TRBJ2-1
TGTGCCAGCAGACAAAAGGGACTAGCGGGTGATGAGCAGTTCTTC
CASRQKGLAGDEQFF
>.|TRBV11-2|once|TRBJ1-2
TGTGCCAGCAGTAAACTTTTCAGGGGCCGTCCGCGGGGCTACACCTTC
CASSKLFRGRPRGYTF
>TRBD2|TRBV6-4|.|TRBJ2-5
TGTGCCAGCAGTGACTCGGTGCTAGCGGGAGCAGAGGAAGAGACCCAGTACTTC
CASSDSVLAGAEEETQYF
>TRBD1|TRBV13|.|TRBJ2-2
TGTGCCAGCAGCTTAGAATGGGACAGGGGGAACACCGGGGAGCTGTTTTTT
CASSLEWDRGNTGELFF
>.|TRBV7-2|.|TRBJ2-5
TGTGCCAGCAGCTTAGCACGGAAAGAGACCCAGTACTTC
CASSLARKETQYF
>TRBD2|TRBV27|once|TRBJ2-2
TGTGCCAGCAGTCCCATGGGGGAAGGACTAGCGGGAGTGGCCGGGGAGCTGTTTTTT
CASSPMGEGLAGVAGELFF
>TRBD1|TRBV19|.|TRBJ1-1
TGTGCCAGTAGTATATTAAGCGGGACAGCGAACACTGAAGCTTTCTTT
CASSILSGTANTEAFF
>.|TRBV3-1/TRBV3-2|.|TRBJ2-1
TGTGCCAGCAGCCAAGTGGTAACAGGGTCCTACAATGAGCAGTTCTTC
CASSQVVTGSYNEQFF